This TCR beta chain was recovered during a study of T cells in Graves' hyperthyroidism and ophthalmopathy. Study-wide findings and caveats: A 13 V-J signature model discriminated ophthalmopathy versus stable hyperthyroidism.

What was amplified from RNA transcripts were TCR beta CDR3 regions. HTBI primers drove first-round RT-PCR of the TCR CDR3. TCRdb reprocessed the multiplex PCR reads with MiXCR, giving one entry per CDR3 protein. Of about 480,000 distinct CDR3 sequences detected, around an eighth appear once; the ten largest clones hold roughly 17%. V shed 6 bases and J shed 5 bases, with 13 bases lying between them. The CDR3 sequence is 13 residues long. Germline V gene lookup returns CDR1 SNHLY and CDR2 FYNNEI. This clonotype was seen repeatedly, ten times or more. Its matching antigen is unknown. Hyperthyroidism, newly diagnosed and lasting under 2 months, affected patients aged 18 to 65.

What was sequenced was blood. This sequence originates from a young woman with Graves' hyperthyroidism. This sequence joins TRBV2 and TRBJ1-1; D not resolved. The CDR3 loop is CASSYTGSTEAFF. CDR3 DNA: TGTGCCAGCAGCTACACCGGCAGTACTGAAGCTTTCTTT. Together with reference TRBV2 and TRBJ1-1, the CDR3 gives the full variable domain: EPEVTQTPSHQVTQMGQEVILRCVPISNHLYFYWYRQILGQKVEFLVSFYNNEISEKSEIFDDQFSVERPDGSNFTLKIRSTKLEDSAMYFCASSYTGSTEAFFGQGTRLTVV.